Following are 6 T cell receptor beta chains from one sample sequenced in a study of blood T cell repertoires in COVID-19. The assay was immunoSEQ multiplex PCR, and TCRdb's table has in-frame clones only and misses some. Of approximately 140,000 clones in the sample, around 83% are singletons; the top ten hold roughly 8.7%. The sequenced material came from peripheral blood. These receptor sequences come from a man aged 30 to 45 with COVID-19, enrolled during active disease.

The CDR3 DNA sequence: TGTGCCAGTAGGCGGGACAGCTCCTACAATGAGCAGTTCTTC. This encodes CASRRDSSYNEQFF. This chain links TRBV19 with TRBJ2-1, with D possibly TRBD1 on 7 matching bases. Trimming removed 6 bases from V and 0 bases from J, with 9 bases in between. The germline CDR1 and CDR2 sequences are LNHDA and SQIVND (reference sequence). This CDR3 is built from 14 residues.

The chain links TRBV30 to TRBJ1-5; D is unclear. The CDR3 runs 14 residues. In germline, CDR1 is GTSNPN, CDR2 SVGIG (reference sequence). The V end was cut by 1 base, the J end by 2 bases, with 9 bases between. CDR3 in amino acids: CAWSGAGGNQPQHF. CDR3 bases: TGTGCCTGGAGTGGAGCCGGGGGCAATCAGCCCCAGCATTTT.

The CDR3 DNA sequence: TGCGCCTGCATTTTCGAGGGAGAAGCCTCCAATGAGCAGTTCTTC. Its protein is CACIFEGEASNEQFF. The chain combines TRBV10-2 with TRBJ2-1; perhaps TRBD2 as D (5 bases). This CDR3 is 15 amino acids long. Trimming took off 11 bases at V and 6 bases at J, with 23 bases between the two ends. Germline V lookup: CDR1 WSHSY, CDR2 SAAADI.

The rearrangement uses TRBV29-1 and TRBJ2-1, with 8 positions matching TRBD2. The V segment lost 4 bases and the J segment 2 bases; nucleotides outside the gene matches: 7. Germline CDR1 SQVTM, CDR2 ANQGSEA. The CDR3 is 15 amino acids. The CDR3 here is CSVAPYGRAYNEQFF. CDR3 nucleotides: TGCAGCGTTGCTCCCTACGGGAGGGCCTACAATGAGCAGTTCTTC.

The rearrangement uses TRBV7-3 and TRBJ2-1, with D possibly TRBD1 on 6 matching bases. The CDR3 consists of 13 residues. Germline assignment: CDR1 SGHTA and CDR2 FQGTGA. V was clipped by 5 bases and J by 6 bases, with 11 bases between them. The CDR3 DNA follows: TGTGCCAGCAGCACAGGGCTGGGCAATGAGCAGTTCTTC. It yields the protein CASSTGLGNEQFF.

This sequence joins TRBV24-1 and TRBJ1-4, with D perhaps TRBD1 (6 bases). The CDR3 loop spans 14 amino acids. V was pared by 2 bases and J by 7 bases, with 10 bases between. Germline V lookup: CDR1 KGHDR, CDR2 SFDVKD. DNA of the CDR3: TGTGCCACCAGTGATTCAGGGGCCCCTGAAAAACTGTTTTTT. It codes for CATSDSGAPEKLFF.